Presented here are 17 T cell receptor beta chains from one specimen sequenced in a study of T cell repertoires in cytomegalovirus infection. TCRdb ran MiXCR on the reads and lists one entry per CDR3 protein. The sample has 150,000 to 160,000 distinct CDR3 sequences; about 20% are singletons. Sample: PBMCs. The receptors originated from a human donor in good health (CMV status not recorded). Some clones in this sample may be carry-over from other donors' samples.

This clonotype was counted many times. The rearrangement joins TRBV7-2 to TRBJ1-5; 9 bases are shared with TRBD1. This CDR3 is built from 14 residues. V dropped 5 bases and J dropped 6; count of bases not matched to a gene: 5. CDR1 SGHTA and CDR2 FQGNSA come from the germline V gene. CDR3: CASSPGQGFQPQHF. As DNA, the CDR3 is TGTGCCAGCAGCCCGGGACAGGGTTTTCAGCCCCAGCATTTT.

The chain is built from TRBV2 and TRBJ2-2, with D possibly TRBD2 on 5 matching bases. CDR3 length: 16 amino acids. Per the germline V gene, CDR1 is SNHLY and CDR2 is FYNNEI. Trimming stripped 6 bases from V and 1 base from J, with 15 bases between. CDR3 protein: CASRGVVEGNTGELFF. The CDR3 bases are TGTGCCAGCAGGGGAGTTGTTGAGGGGAACACCGGGGAGCTGTTTTTT.

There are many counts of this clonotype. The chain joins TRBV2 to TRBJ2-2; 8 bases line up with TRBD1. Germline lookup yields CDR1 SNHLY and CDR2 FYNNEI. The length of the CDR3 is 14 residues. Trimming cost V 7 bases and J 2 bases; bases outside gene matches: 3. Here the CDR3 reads CASKDRANTGELFF. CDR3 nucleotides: TGTGCCAGCAAGGACAGGGCTAACACCGGGGAGCTGTTTTTT.

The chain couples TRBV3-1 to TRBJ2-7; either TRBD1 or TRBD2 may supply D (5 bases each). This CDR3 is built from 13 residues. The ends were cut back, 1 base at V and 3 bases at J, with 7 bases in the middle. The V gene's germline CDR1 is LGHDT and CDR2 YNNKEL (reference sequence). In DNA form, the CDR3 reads TGTGCCAGCAGCCAAGGGGACCTCTACGAGCAGTACTTC. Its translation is CASSQGDLYEQYF.

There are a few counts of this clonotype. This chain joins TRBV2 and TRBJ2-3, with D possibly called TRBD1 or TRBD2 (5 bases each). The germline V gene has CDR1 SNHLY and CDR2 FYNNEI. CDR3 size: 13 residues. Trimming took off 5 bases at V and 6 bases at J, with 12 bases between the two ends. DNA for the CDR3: TGTGCCAGCAGTTTCCGGGACGTCGATACGCAGTATTTT. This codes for CASSFRDVDTQYF. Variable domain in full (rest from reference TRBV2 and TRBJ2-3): EPEVTQTPSHQVTQMGQEVILRCVPISNHLYFYWYRQILGQKVEFLVSFYNNEISEKSEIFDDQFSVERPDGSNFTLKIRSTKLEDSAMYFCASSFRDVDTQYFGPGTRLTVL.

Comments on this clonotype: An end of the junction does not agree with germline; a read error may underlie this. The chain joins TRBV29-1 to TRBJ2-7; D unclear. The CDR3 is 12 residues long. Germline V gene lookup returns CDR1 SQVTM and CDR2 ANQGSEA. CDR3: CSVEDGSYAQYF. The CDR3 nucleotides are TGCAGCGTTGAAGATGGAAGCTACGCGCAGTACTTC.

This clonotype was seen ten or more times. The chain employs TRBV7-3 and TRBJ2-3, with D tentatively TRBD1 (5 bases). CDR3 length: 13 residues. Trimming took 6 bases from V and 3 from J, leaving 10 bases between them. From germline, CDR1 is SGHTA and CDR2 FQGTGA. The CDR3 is CASSSQGTDTQYF. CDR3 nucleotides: TGTGCCAGCAGTTCCCAGGGTACAGATACGCAGTATTTT.

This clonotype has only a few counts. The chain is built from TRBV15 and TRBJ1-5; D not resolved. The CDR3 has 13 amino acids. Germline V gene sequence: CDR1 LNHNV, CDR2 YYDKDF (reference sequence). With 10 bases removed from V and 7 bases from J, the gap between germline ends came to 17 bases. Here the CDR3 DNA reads TGTGCCAGCCAGAAGCCTCCGGGCCAGCCCCAGCATTTT. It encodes CASQKPPGQPQHF.

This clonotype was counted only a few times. CDR3 sequence (DNA): TGTGCCAGCAGACGGACTAGCGGGACAGATACGCAGTATTTT. Translating it yields CASRRTSGTDTQYF. The V gene is TRBV7-2, the J gene TRBJ2-3, with 11 bases fitting TRBD2. J lost 3 bases, V lost 6 bases, and 2 bases had no gene match. The CDR3 has 14 residues. Germline V gene sequence: CDR1 SGHTA, CDR2 FQGNSA.

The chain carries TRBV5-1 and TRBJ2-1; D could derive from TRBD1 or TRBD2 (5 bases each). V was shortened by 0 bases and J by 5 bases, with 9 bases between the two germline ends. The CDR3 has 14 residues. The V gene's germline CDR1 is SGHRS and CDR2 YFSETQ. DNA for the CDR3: TGCGCCAGCAGCTTGGGGGACGAACACAATGAGCAGTTCTTC. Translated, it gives CASSLGDEHNEQFF. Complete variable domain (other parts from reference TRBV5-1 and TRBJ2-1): KAGVTQTPRYLIKTRGQQVTLSCSPISGHRSVSWYQQTPGQGLQFLFEYFSETQRNKGNFPGRFSGRQFSNSRSEMNVSTLELGDSALYLCASSLGDEHNEQFFGPGTRLTVL.

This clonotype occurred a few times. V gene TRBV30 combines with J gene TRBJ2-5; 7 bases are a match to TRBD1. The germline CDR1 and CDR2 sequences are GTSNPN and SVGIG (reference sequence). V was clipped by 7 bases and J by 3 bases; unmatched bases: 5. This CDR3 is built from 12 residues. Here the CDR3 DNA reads TGTGCCTCGAACACAGGGGAAGAGACCCAGTACTTC. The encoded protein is CASNTGEETQYF.

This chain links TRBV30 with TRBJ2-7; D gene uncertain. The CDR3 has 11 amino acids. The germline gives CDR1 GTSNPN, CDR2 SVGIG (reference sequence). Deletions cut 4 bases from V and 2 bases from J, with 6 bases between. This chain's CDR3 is CAWTSTYEQYF. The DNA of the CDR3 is TGTGCCTGGACGAGCACCTACGAGCAGTACTTC. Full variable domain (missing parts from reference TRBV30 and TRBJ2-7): SQTIHQWPATLVQPVGSPLSLECTVEGTSNPNLYWYRQAAGRGLQLLFYSVGIGQISSEVPQNLSASRPQDRQFILSSKKLLLSDSGFYLCAWTSTYEQYFGPGTRLTVT.

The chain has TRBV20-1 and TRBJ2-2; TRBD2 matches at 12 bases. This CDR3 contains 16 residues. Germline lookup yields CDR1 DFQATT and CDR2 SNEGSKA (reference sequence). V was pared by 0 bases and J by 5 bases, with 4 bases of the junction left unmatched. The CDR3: CSARDRLAGVTGELFF. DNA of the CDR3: TGCAGTGCTAGAGATCGACTAGCGGGGGTGACCGGGGAGCTGTTTTTT.

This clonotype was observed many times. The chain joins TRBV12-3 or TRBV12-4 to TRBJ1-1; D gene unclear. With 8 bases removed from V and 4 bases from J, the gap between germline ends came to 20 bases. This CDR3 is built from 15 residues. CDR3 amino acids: CASGGGGSNPTEAFF. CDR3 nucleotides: TGTGCCAGCGGTGGAGGAGGAAGCAATCCCACTGAAGCTTTCTTT.

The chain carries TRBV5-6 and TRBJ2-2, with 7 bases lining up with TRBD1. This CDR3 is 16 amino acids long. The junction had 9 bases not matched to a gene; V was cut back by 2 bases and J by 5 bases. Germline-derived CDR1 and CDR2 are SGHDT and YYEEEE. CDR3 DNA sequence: TGTGCCAGCAGCTTACCCGGGACCAGGGGGACCGGGGAGCTGTTTTTT. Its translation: CASSLPGTRGTGELFF. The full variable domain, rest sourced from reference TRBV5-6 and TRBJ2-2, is DAGVTQSPTHLIKTRGQQVTLRCSPKSGHDTVSWYQQALGQGPQFIFQYYEEEERQRGNFPDRFSGHQFPNYSSELNVNALLLGDSALYLCASSLPGTRGTGELFFGEGSRLTVL.

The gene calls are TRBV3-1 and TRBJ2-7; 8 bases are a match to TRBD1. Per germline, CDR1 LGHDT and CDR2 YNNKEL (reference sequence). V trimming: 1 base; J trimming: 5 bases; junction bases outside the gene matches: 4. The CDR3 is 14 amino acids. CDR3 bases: TGTGCCAGCAGCCAAGGGACAGGGTACAACGAGCAGTACTTC. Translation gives CASSQGTGYNEQYF.

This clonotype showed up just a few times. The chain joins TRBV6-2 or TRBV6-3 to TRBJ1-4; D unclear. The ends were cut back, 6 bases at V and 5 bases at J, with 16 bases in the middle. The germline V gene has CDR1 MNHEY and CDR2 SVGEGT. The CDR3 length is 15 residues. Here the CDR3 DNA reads TGTGCCAGCAGCCCCTTTAAGGGAGAAAATGAAAAACTGTTTTTT. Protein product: CASSPFKGENEKLFF.